Listed below are T cell receptor beta chains from one sample, sequenced in a study of identical twins. TCRdb recomputed calls from the 5' RACE reads with MiXCR, one row per CDR3 protein. The data show 450,000 or so distinct CDR3 sequences, with 20% to 25% seen just once and about 2.7% held by the top ten. In addition, the sample was reused for a study of T cells expressing NK-cell markers.

The sequenced sample was CD4+ T cells sorted from blood. These receptors were collected from a woman under 30 in good health. Each CDR3 is given with its conserved first and last residue. D genes are given only for firm matches. Clone size is stated in some rows and not others, as once, few, many or a class when expanded.

many | TRBJ1-1 | TRBV14 | . | TGTGCCAGCAGCCAAGATCGGCTCGTCGAAGCTTTCTTT | CASSQDRLVEAFF
. | TRBJ2-7 | TRBV11-2 | . | TGTGCCAGCAGCTTAGCCGCCCTTACCTACGAGCAGTACTTC | CASSLAALTYEQYF
few | TRBJ1-1 | TRBV27 | . | TGTGCCAGCAGGACGACGCGGGGGAACACTGAAGCTTTCTTT | CASRTTRGNTEAFF
. | TRBJ2-1 | TRBV10-3 | . | TGTGTCACCCAAGGGGATAGCTCCTACAATGAGCAGTTCTTC | CVTQGDSSYNEQFF
few | TRBJ2-1 | TRBV29-1 | TRBD2 | TGCAGCGTACTAGCGGGGACGAGCTCCTACAATGAGCAGTTCTTC | CSVLAGTSSYNEQFF
few | TRBJ2-7 | TRBV6-1 | TRBD1 | TGTGCCAGCAGGCACCGGGACAGGTTTTCCTACGAGCAGTACTTC | CASRHRDRFSYEQYF
. | TRBJ2-2 | TRBV6-2/TRBV6-3 | . | TGTGCCAGCAGACGCCAGGGGACCCATATCGGGGAGCTGTTTTTT | CASRRQGTHIGELFF
. | TRBJ1-1 | TRBV6-2/TRBV6-3 | . | TGTGCCAGCAGAAGGTCGTCTGAAGCTTTCTTT | CASRRSSEAFF
few | TRBJ2-3 | TRBV4-2 | TRBD2 | TGTGCCAGCAGCCGCCAGACTAGCGGAGCGCAGGATACGCAGTATTTT | CASSRQTSGAQDTQYF
few | TRBJ2-3 | TRBV25-1 | TRBD2 | TGTGCCAGCAGTGAATCTCGGGGCAGCGGGGAAGATACGCAGTATTTT | CASSESRGSGEDTQYF
few | TRBJ2-5 | TRBV20-1 | TRBD2 | TGCAGTGCTCTCCTACCATCTAGCGGGCCGCGCGGGACCCAGTACTTC | CSALLPSSGPRGTQYF
few | TRBJ2-7 | TRBV6-2/TRBV6-3 | TRBD1 | TGTGCCAGCGTAAACCAGCCTCACAGACAGGGGGCTTTTCTCGAGCAGTACTTC | CASVNQPHRQGAFLEQYF
. | TRBJ2-2 | TRBV2 | . | TGTGCCAGCAGGGGGGGAGGGGAGCTGTTTTTT | CASRGGGELFF
few | TRBJ1-2 | TRBV5-1 | TRBD1 | TGCGCCAGCAGCTTGGTCCTACAGGGGGAAGGCTACACCTTC | CASSLVLQGEGYTF
. | TRBJ2-1 | TRBV7-6 | . | TGTGCCAGCAGCTTCGGGGTGGGGACTAATGAGCAGTTCTTC | CASSFGVGTNEQFF
. | TRBJ2-1 | TRBV5-1 | . | TGCGCCAGCAGACCGGGGGTCCCGTTCAGCTCCTACAATGAGCAGTTCTTC | CASRPGVPFSSYNEQFF
few | TRBJ1-2 | TRBV5-4 | . | TGTGCCAGCACCAATACCGGGGGAAACTATGGCTACACCTTC | CASTNTGGNYGYTF
few | TRBJ1-1 | TRBV6-5 | TRBD1 | TGTGCCAGCAGTTACTCGGACAGGGCGACTGAAGCTTTCTTT | CASSYSDRATEAFF
few | TRBJ2-1 | TRBV4-2 | TRBD2 | TGTGCCAGCAGCCCCCGAGAAAGCGGGAGAACTGGCGAGCAGTTCTTC | CASSPRESGRTGEQFF